The clone carrying this TCR beta chain occurred many times. These data originate in a study of blood T cell repertoires in COVID-19. Looking at the study overall: Acute-phase and convalescent COVID-19 samples originated in the United States, Italy and Spain. PBMCs, B-cell-depleted T cells, or T cells were the source of the cDNA or gDNA that made up the material.

In the authors' workflow: Quantification of nucleated cells was approximated via reference gene primer amplification. Produced via immunoSEQ multiplex PCR; TCRdb's table is partial and in-frame only. D and trimming come from the DNA, and the V and J calls and clone size come from that table. The table shows 270,000 or so clones, with 90% occurring only once. Recruited during active infection, patients (from Seattle) were subsequently followed longitudinally. The sequence came from a woman between 55 and 75 years old with COVID-19, enrolled during active disease. Sequencing was done on a sample of peripheral blood.

The CDR3 reads CASSSPPGDRGLNTEAFF. CDR3 nucleotide sequence: TGTGCCAGCAGCTCTCCCCCCGGGGACAGGGGGCTGAACACTGAAGCTTTCTTT. The chain joins TRBV7-2 to TRBJ1-1; 12 bases fit TRBD1. V lost 4 bases to trimming and J lost 0 bases; unmatched junction nucleotides: 9. From germline, CDR1 is SGHTA and CDR2 FQGNSA. This CDR3 is built from 18 residues.